This TCR beta chain was identified during a study of T cells in Graves' hyperthyroidism and ophthalmopathy. Study-wide points: The authors' 13 V-J model separated ophthalmopathy from stable hyperthyroidism. Progression to ophthalmopathy was predicted a median of approximately 6.4 months early.

This CDR3 region has 14 residues. Germline CDR1 SQVTM, CDR2 ANQGSEA. V shed 4 bases, J shed 3 bases, and the junction held 6 bases outside the gene matches. Researchers amplified the TCR beta CDR3 regions from RNA transcripts. During a first-round RT-PCR of the TCR CDR3, the HTBI primer set was used. MiXCR, run by TCRdb on the multiplex PCR reads, gives a single entry per CDR3 protein. The sample yields about 260,000 distinct CDR3 sequences, less than 20% seen once. This clonotype appeared many times. The antigen remains undetermined. It was uncontrolled infection, other autoimmune disease, pregnancy or lactation that excluded patients. Using more than 7.5 ml of fresh peripheral blood, PBMCs were prepared.

The sequencing input was blood. This TCR derives from a woman aged 18-35 years with Graves' ophthalmopathy. The chain recombines TRBV29-1 with TRBJ2-7, with TRBD1 matching over 10 bases. The CDR3 DNA follows: TGCAGCGTTGGGGACAGGGGAACCTACTACGAGCAGTACTTC. It translates to CSVGDRGTYYEQYF.